This TCR beta chain was identified during a study of OX40 agonist ivuxolimab in advanced cancers. In the study overall: Head and neck, renal cell, melanoma or hepatocellular carcinoma were the cancers that dose-escalation patients had. The study, taken as a whole, reports: Expansion of clones was among the lowest in partial responders at 0.1-3.0 mg/kg.

CDR3 length equals 16 residues. Germline-derived CDR1 and CDR2 are SNHLY and FYNNEI. The V gene end was trimmed by 5 bases and the J gene end by 0 bases; junction bases not matched to a gene: 7. Data came from immunoSEQ multiplex PCR; TCRdb stores just in-frame clones and leaves some out. The sample records roughly 60,000 clones, around 87% being singletons. Details on this clone: Its matching antigen is unknown.

The sequenced sample was CD4+ or CD8+ T cells sorted from blood, obtained in a trial of the OX40 agonist ivuxolimab. The TCR sequence derives from an adult with an advanced solid tumor such as melanoma, head and neck, liver or kidney cancer. J is TRBJ2-1 and V is TRBV2, with 7 bases that match TRBD1. CDR3 sequence: CASSLQGRRSYNEQFF. The CDR3 nucleotides read TGTGCCAGCAGTTTACAGGGGAGACGCTCCTACAATGAGCAGTTCTTC.